This T cell receptor beta chain was sequenced for a study of response to subunit inactivated influenza vaccine. Study-level points and caveats: The authors suggested that few new T cells are recruited per seasonal influenza vaccination.

This CDR3 region has 14 residues. Losses at the gene ends were 1 base for V and 8 bases for J; bases not matched to a gene: 6. Germline V CDR1 and CDR2: LNHNV, YYDKDF (reference sequence). TCRdb independently ran MiXCR on the RT-PCR reads; one entry per CDR3 protein. The profile shows about 800,000 distinct CDR3 sequences, about 20% of them singletons. There are many counts of this clonotype. Its antigen is still unknown. The TCR sequence derives from a man aged 45-65 years who received an inactivated influenza vaccine. The J gene is TRBJ2-7, the V gene TRBV15; 9 bases line up with TRBD2. The material sequenced was PBMCs from blood, taken 5 days after vaccination. The CDR3 loop reads CATSRVISGGKQYF. Here the CDR3 DNA reads TGTGCCACCAGCAGAGTGATTAGCGGGGGAAAGCAGTACTTC.